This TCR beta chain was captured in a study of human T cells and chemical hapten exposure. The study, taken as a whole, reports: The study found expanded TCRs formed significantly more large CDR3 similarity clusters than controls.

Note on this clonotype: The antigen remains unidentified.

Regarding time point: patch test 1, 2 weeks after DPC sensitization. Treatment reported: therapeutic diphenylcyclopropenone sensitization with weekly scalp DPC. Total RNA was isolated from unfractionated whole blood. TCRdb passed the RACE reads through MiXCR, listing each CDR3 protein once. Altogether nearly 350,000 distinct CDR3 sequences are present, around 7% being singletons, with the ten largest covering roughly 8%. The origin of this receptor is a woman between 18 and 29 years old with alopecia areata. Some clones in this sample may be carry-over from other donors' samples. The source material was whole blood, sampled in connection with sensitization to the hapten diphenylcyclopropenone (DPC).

The CDR3 region is CSASEGNNQPQHF. CDR3 in DNA: TGCAGTGCTAGCGAGGGGAACAATCAGCCCCAGCATTTT. The chain links TRBV20-1 to TRBJ1-5; a possible D gene is TRBD1 (5 bases). Germline assignment: CDR1 DFQATT and CDR2 SNEGSKA (reference sequence). Trimming shortened V by 3 bases and J by 3 bases, and 9 bases separated the two germline ends. CDR3 size: 13 residues.